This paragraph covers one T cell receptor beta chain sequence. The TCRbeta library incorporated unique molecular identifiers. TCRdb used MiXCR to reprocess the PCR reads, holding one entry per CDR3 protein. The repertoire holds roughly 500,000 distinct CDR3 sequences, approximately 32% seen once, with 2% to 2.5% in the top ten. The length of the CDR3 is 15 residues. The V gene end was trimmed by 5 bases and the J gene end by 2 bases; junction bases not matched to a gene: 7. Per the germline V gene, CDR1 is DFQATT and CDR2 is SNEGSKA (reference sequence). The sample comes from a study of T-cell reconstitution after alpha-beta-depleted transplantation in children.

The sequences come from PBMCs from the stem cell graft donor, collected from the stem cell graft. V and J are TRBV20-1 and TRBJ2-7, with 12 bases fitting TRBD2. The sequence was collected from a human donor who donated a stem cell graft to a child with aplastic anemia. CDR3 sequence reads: CSAGLAGGPAYEQYF. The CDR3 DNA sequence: TGCAGTGCTGGTCTAGCGGGAGGGCCTGCCTACGAGCAGTACTTC.